This T cell receptor (beta chain) originates from a study of T cell repertoires in cytomegalovirus infection. The overall study: CMV infection plus the matching HLA type was flagged by public TCR beta signatures.

This clonotype was counted between two and nine times. Its antigen is currently unknown. Germline CDR1 and CDR2: KGHDR and SFDVKD. The CDR3 loop spans 15 amino acids. V gave up 4 bases and J gave up 4 bases, with 15 bases separating them. General observations from the study: Clonotypes of TCR beta that were HLA-C-restricted and CMV-specific dominated the ex vivo response.

MiXCR was run by TCRdb on the reads, yielding one entry per CDR3 protein. The sample contains around 340,000 distinct CDR3 sequences, approximately 32% of which appear only once. The sequence came from a human donor in good health (CMV status not recorded). Some clones in this sample may be carry-over from other donors' samples. J is TRBJ1-2 and V is TRBV24-1; possibly TRBD1 for D (5 bases). The sample here was cultured PBMCs, taken from culture after CMV antigen stimulation. Here the CDR3 DNA reads TGTGCCACCAGTGACCGAGGACAAAAGGGCTATGGCTACACCTTC. Translating it yields CATSDRGQKGYGYTF.